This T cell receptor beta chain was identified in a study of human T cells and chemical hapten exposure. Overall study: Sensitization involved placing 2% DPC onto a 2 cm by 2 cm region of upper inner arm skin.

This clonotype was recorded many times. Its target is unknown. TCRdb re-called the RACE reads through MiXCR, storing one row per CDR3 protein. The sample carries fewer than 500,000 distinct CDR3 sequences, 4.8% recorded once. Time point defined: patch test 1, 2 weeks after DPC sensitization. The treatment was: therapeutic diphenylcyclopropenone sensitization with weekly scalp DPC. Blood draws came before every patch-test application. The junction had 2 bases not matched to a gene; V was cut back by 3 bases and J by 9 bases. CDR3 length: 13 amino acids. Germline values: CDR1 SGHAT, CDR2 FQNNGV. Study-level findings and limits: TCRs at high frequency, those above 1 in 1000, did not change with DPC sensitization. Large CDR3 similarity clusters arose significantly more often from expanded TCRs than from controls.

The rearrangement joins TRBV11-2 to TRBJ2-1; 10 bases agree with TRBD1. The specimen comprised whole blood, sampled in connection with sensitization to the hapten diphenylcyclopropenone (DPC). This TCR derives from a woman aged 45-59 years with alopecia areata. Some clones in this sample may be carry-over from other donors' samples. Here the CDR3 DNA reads TGTGCCAGCAGCTTGACAGGGGGCTTTGAGCAGTTCTTC. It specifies CASSLTGGFEQFF.